A selection of T cell receptor beta chains follows, all from one sample in a study of T cell responses to AZD1222 COVID-19 vaccine. Measured with immunoSEQ multiplex PCR; TCRdb has only the in-frame clones, and not every one. Among around 150,000 clones listed, less than 95% were seen once. The sample was peripheral blood, taken on day 0 of AZD1222 vaccination. Receptors originate from an adult in good health. Both conserved end residues are trimmed from each CDR3. The order of the fields is CDR3 length, J gene, V gene, CDR3 protein.

len: 12; j_gene: TRBJ1-3; v_gene: TRBV28; CDR3aa: ASSFPPPGNTIY
len: 13; j_gene: TRBJ1-4; v_gene: TRBV9; CDR3aa: ASSVVGGTNEKLF
len: 16; j_gene: TRBJ2-5; v_gene: TRBV24-1; CDR3aa: ATSSSREGLRSRETQY
len: 13; j_gene: TRBJ1-1; v_gene: TRBV19; CDR3aa: ASSSTGSWGTEAF
len: 11; j_gene: TRBJ1-2; v_gene: TRBV5-1; CDR3aa: ASRLWGDYGYT
len: 12; j_gene: TRBJ1-1; v_gene: TRBV2; CDR3aa: ASSEQGRSTEAF
len: 12; j_gene: TRBJ1-5; v_gene: TRBV14; CDR3aa: ASSQDSGHRPQH
len: 14; j_gene: TRBJ1-5; v_gene: TRBV28; CDR3aa: ASTLKGMRSNQPQH
len: 10; j_gene: TRBJ2-2; v_gene: TRBV5-1; CDR3aa: ASSLEAGELF
len: 12; j_gene: TRBJ1-1; v_gene: TRBV7-9; CDR3aa: ASSPGPMNTEAF
len: 13; j_gene: TRBJ2-1; v_gene: TRBV10-1; CDR3aa: ASCAGDRGQNEQF
len: 11; j_gene: TRBJ1-2; v_gene: TRBV6-5; CDR3aa: ASSPGQRNGYT
len: 11; j_gene: TRBJ1-5; v_gene: TRBV12-3/TRBV12-4; CDR3aa: ASSLSLYQPQH
len: 10; j_gene: TRBJ1-2; v_gene: TRBV5-6; CDR3aa: ASSLGDRDYT
len: 14; j_gene: TRBJ1-4; v_gene: TRBV6-4; CDR3aa: ASSDPIRAEGEKLF
len: 14; j_gene: TRBJ1-3; v_gene: TRBV18; CDR3aa: ASSPGTQALGNTIY
len: 12; j_gene: TRBJ1-6; v_gene: TRBV27; CDR3aa: ASSLGTGVSPLH
len: 12; j_gene: TRBJ2-5; v_gene: TRBV24-1; CDR3aa: ATSDGRGGETQY
len: 9; j_gene: TRBJ1-1; v_gene: TRBV19; CDR3aa: ASIRGSEAF
len: 14; j_gene: TRBJ1-3; v_gene: TRBV4-3; CDR3aa: ASSQDRAGSGNTIY
len: 12; j_gene: TRBJ1-2; v_gene: TRBV21-1; CDR3aa: ASSPPQGSYGYT
len: 12; j_gene: TRBJ1-3; v_gene: TRBV9; CDR3aa: ASSVGGSGDTIY
len: 11; j_gene: TRBJ1-1; v_gene: TRBV6-1; CDR3aa: ASSEISDTEAF
len: 14; j_gene: TRBJ1-5; v_gene: TRBV4-2; CDR3aa: ASSQGGTAGNQPQH
len: 11; j_gene: TRBJ2-1; v_gene: TRBV19; CDR3aa: ASSIDGAGEQF
len: 13; j_gene: TRBJ2-3; v_gene: TRBV5-1; CDR3aa: ASSLTSGYTDTQY
len: 12; j_gene: TRBJ1-6; v_gene: TRBV7-9; CDR3aa: ASSLRDGFSPLH
len: 16; j_gene: TRBJ1-1; v_gene: TRBV5-1; CDR3aa: ASSWDRTGGISNTEAF
len: 11; j_gene: TRBJ2-3; v_gene: TRBV11-2; CDR3aa: ASSWAGTDTQY
len: 12; j_gene: TRBJ1-4; v_gene: TRBV6-5; CDR3aa: ASNWGTTDEKLF
len: 12; j_gene: TRBJ1-1; v_gene: TRBV19; CDR3aa: ASSIRGGVTEAF
len: 15; j_gene: TRBJ2-3; v_gene: TRBV7-9; CDR3aa: ASSLAPSGGITDTQY
len: 11; j_gene: TRBJ1-4; v_gene: TRBV19; CDR3aa: ASSGGQGAKLF
len: 13; j_gene: TRBJ2-5; v_gene: TRBV27; CDR3aa: ASSLWTGGLETQY
len: 10; j_gene: TRBJ1-2; v_gene: TRBV20-1; CDR3aa: SASTGPYGYT
len: 14; j_gene: TRBJ1-3; v_gene: TRBV18; CDR3aa: ASSPAQELSGNTIY
len: 11; j_gene: TRBJ1-5; v_gene: TRBV10-3; CDR3aa: ATTTGLHQPQH
len: 13; j_gene: TRBJ2-3; v_gene: TRBV9; CDR3aa: ASSVGGFTGDTQY
len: 12; j_gene: TRBJ1-1; v_gene: TRBV6-5; CDR3aa: ASSLRGFGFESF
len: 12; j_gene: TRBJ1-1; v_gene: TRBV2; CDR3aa: ASSAGGLDTEAF
len: 12; j_gene: TRBJ1-2; v_gene: TRBV5-6; CDR3aa: ASSLEQGIYGYT
len: 17; j_gene: TRBJ2-3; v_gene: TRBV4-1; CDR3aa: ASSPQPGLAGVSTDTQY
len: 12; j_gene: TRBJ1-6; v_gene: TRBV7-9; CDR3aa: ASSSTGMNSPLH
len: 13; j_gene: TRBJ2-1; v_gene: TRBV19; CDR3aa: ASSMRLAGAHEQF
len: 13; j_gene: TRBJ1-5; v_gene: TRBV14; CDR3aa: AIPWKGNCHQPQH
len: 11; j_gene: TRBJ1-2; v_gene: TRBV11-2; CDR3aa: ASSYGPYYGYT
len: 13; j_gene: TRBJ2-1; v_gene: TRBV5-1; CDR3aa: ASSLAAKRENEQF
len: 17; j_gene: TRBJ2-2; v_gene: TRBV7-2; CDR3aa: ASSFLGLAGVFVPGELF